This T cell receptor beta chain was sequenced in a study of T cells after yellow fever vaccination. Study summary: Where fractions had low cell numbers, libraries were prepared from them with the SMART-Seq v4 Ultra Low Input RNA kit. Study results and caveats: The CD4 and CD8 compartments had a small share of their clonotypes in common. Primary-vaccination clones mostly resurfaced post-booster (about 95% CD4, roughly 90% CD8).

Germline V gene data show CDR1 as SGDLS and CDR2 as YYNGEE. The V end lost 2 bases, the J end lost 7 bases, and 18 bases lay between the germline ends. CDR3 length: 16 residues. This clonotype was counted many times. The antigen is unknown. TCRdb re-analysed the 5' RACE reads in MiXCR, keeping a single row per CDR3 protein. This table holds 150,000 to 200,000 distinct CDR3 sequences, more than 5.5% found once. The sample in question was CD4+ T cells sorted from PBMCs, obtained 4 to 6 days after the first yellow fever vaccination. The source is a man aged 18 to 29 who received the YFV17D yellow fever vaccine. This rearrangement joins TRBV9 to TRBJ2-2; D tentatively reads TRBD1 or TRBD2 (5 bases each). The CDR3 loop is CASSVGNGGLGGELFF. In DNA, the CDR3 is TGTGCCAGCAGCGTTGGAAATGGGGGATTAGGCGGGGAGCTGTTTTTT. Full variable domain (remainder filled in from reference TRBV9 and TRBJ2-2): DSGVTQTPKHLITATGQRVTLRCSPRSGDLSVYWYQQSLDQGLQFLIQYYNGEERAKGNILERFSAQQFPDLHSELNLSSLELGDSALYFCASSVGNGGLGGELFFGEGSRLTVL.